The 7 T cell receptor beta chains below were found in one sample sequenced in a study of T cells in Graves' hyperthyroidism and ophthalmopathy. TCR beta CDR3 region amplification was performed from RNA transcripts. First-round RT-PCR targeting the TCR CDR3 was performed with the HTBI primer set. TCRdb recomputed calls from the multiplex PCR reads with MiXCR, one row per CDR3 protein. The top ten hold over 3.5% of the sample, which has fewer than 650,000 distinct CDR3 sequences, roughly 14% seen once. Sequences were obtained from blood. The receptors stem from a middle-aged woman with Graves' ophthalmopathy.

The chain links TRBV20-1 to TRBJ2-2; TRBD2 matches at 7 bases. J lost 4 bases, V lost 2 bases, and 13 bases had no gene match. The length of the CDR3 is 17 residues. Germline-derived CDR1 and CDR2 are DFQATT and SNEGSKA (reference sequence). CDR3 DNA: TGCAGTGCTAGATTAGCGGGTAACCCCCTGGGCACCGGGGAGCTGTTTTTT. The encoded protein is CSARLAGNPLGTGELFF.

This clonotype was seen at least ten times. The chain is built from TRBV29-1 and TRBJ2-7; D perhaps matches TRBD1 (5 bases). This CDR3 is 15 amino acids long. The V gene's germline CDR1 is SQVTM and CDR2 ANQGSEA. Trimming took off 1 base at V and 6 bases at J, with 19 bases between the two ends. In DNA, the CDR3 is TGCAGCGTTGAAGGCGTAGGGGCATTCGCCGGCGAGCAGTACTTC. Its protein product is CSVEGVGAFAGEQYF.

The chain is built from TRBV14 and TRBJ1-2, with D tentatively TRBD1 (5 bases). Trimming took off 4 bases at V and 0 bases at J, with 12 bases between the two ends. The CDR3 has 15 amino acids. Germline V gene data show CDR1 as SGHDN and CDR2 as FVKESK. CDR3 sequence: CASSLRDGPNYGYTF. CDR3 sequence (DNA): TGTGCCAGCAGCCTTCGGGACGGTCCTAACTATGGCTACACCTTC.

V and J are TRBV6-1 and TRBJ2-5, with 11 bases matching TRBD2. The J segment lost 5 bases and the V segment lost 3 bases, leaving 8 bases of the junction unmatched. The germline CDR1 and CDR2 sequences are MNHNS and SASEGT. This CDR3 contains 16 residues. The CDR3 spells CASSDGLAGTVETQYF. The CDR3 DNA reads as TGTGCCAGCAGTGACGGACTAGCGGGCACGGTGGAGACCCAGTACTTC.

In this sample, this clonotype turned up a few times. The chain carries TRBV12-3 or TRBV12-4 and TRBJ2-3; TRBD1 aligns across 8 bases. This CDR3 has 16 residues. The J segment lost 9 bases and the V segment lost 3 bases, leaving 14 bases of the junction unmatched. CDR3 sequence (DNA): TGTGCCAGCAGTTTCGGGCAGGGGGCGTCTGTGAGAACGCAGTATTTT. This gives the protein CASSFGQGASVRTQYF.

This clonotype was found many times. The V call is TRBV12-3 or TRBV12-4, the J call TRBJ1-5; D is perhaps TRBD1 (6 bases). This CDR3 region has 14 residues. V was trimmed by 6 bases and J by 0 bases, leaving 9 bases between them. DNA of the CDR3: TGTGCCAGCAGCTGGGGGCGTAGCAATCAGCCCCAGCATTTT. Its protein is CASSWGRSNQPQHF.

This clonotype showed up many times. This chain uses TRBV10-1 with TRBJ2-7; 9 nucleotides match TRBD2. Looked up from germline, CDR1 is WNHNN and CDR2 is SYGVQD (reference sequence). The trim removed 6 bases at V and 5 bases at J, leaving 11 bases unmatched. The CDR3 is 15 amino acids. The chain's CDR3 is CASSHEREDSDEQYF. CDR3 nucleotides: TGCGCCAGCAGCCACGAGCGGGAGGATTCGGACGAGCAGTACTTC.